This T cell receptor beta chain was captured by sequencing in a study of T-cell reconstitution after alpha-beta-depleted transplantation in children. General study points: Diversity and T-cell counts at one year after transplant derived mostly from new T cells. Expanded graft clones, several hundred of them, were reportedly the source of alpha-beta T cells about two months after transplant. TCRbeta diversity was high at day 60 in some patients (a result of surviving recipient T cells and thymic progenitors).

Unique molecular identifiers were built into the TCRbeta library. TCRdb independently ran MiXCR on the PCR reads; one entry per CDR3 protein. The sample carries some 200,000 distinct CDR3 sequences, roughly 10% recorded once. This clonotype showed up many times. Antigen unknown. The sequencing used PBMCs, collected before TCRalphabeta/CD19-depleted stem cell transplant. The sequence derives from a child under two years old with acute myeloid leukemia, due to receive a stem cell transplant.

CDR3 region: CATSKGGGSYEQYF. CDR3 bases: TGTGCCACCAGCAAGGGGGGGGGGTCTTACGAGCAGTACTTC. V gene TRBV15 combines with J gene TRBJ2-7; possibly TRBD2 for D (7 bases). V gave up 4 bases and J gave up 4 bases, with 14 bases separating them. CDR1 is LNHNV, CDR2 YYDKDF, per germline (reference sequence). This CDR3 spans 14 amino acids.